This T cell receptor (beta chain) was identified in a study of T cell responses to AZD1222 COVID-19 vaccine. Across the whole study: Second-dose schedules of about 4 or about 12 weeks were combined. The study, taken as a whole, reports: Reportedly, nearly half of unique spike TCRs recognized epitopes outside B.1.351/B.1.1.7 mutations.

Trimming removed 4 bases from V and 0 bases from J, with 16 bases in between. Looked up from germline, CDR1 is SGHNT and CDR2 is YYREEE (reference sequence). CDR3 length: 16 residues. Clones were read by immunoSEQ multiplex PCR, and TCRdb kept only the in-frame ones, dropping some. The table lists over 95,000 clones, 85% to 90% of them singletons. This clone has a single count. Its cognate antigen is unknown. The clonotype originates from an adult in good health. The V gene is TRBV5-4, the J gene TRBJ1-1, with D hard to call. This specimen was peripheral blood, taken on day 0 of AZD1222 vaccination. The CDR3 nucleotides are TGTGCCAGCAGCCTTCGTGGAAAGGGCATGAACACTGAAGCTTTCTTT. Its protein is CASSLRGKGMNTEAFF.